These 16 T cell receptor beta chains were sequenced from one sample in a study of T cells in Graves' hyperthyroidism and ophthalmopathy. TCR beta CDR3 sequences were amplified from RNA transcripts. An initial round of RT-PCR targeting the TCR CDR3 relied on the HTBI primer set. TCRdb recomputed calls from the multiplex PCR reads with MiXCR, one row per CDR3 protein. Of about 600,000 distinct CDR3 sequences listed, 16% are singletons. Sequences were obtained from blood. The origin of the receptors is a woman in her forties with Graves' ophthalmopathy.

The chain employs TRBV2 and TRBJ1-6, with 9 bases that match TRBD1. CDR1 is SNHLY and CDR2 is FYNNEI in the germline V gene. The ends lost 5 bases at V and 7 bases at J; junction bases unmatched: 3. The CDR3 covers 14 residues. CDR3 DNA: TGTGCCAGCAGTACCGGGACAGGGAATTCACCCCTCCACTTT. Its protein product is CASSTGTGNSPLHF.

The CDR3: CASSLVGGKERGYTF. The DNA for the CDR3 is TGTGCCAGCAGCTTAGTGGGCGGCAAGGAGCGTGGCTACACCTTC. V usage is TRBV7-2 and J usage is TRBJ1-2; D is unclear. CDR1 SGHTA and CDR2 FQGNSA come from the germline V gene. The CDR3 totals 15 residues. The germline V and J ends were trimmed by 1 base and 7 bases, with 16 bases remaining between them.

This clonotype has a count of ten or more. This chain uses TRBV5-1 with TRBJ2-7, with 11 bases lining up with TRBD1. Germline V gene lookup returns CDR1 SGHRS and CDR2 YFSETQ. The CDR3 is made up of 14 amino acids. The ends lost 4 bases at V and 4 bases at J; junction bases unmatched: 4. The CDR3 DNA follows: TGCGCCAGCAGCGGGGGGGACAGGGGGTACGAGCAGTACTTC. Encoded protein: CASSGGDRGYEQYF.

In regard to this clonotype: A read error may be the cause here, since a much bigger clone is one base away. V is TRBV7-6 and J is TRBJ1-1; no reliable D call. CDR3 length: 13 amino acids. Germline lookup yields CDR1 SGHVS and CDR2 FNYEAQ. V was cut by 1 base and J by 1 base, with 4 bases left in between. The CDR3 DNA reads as TGTGCCAGCAGCTTAGAGGAGAACACTGAAGCTTTCTTT. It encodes CASSLEENTEAFF.

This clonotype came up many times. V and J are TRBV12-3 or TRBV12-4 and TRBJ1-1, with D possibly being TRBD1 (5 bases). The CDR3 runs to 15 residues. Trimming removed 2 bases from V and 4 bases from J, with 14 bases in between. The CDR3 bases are TGTGCCAGCAGTTTATCACAGGCGAGAGGCACTGAAGCTTTCTTT. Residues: CASSLSQARGTEAFF.

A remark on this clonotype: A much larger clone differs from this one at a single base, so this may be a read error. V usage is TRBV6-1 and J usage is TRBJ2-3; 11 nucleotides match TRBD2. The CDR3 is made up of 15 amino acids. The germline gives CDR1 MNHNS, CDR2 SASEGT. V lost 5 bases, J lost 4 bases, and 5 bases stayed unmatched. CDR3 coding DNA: TGTGCCAGCAGTAGGATAGCGGGGGGGCCAGATACGCAGTATTTT. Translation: CASSRIAGGPDTQYF.

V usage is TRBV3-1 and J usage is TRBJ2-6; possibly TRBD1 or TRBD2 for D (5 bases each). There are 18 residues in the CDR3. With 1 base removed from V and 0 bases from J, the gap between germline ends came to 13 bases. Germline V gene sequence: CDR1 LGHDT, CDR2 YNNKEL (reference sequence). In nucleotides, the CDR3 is TGTGCCAGCAGCCAAGGAACAGGACTGAGCTCTGGGGCCAACGTCCTGACTTTC. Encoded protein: CASSQGTGLSSGANVLTF.

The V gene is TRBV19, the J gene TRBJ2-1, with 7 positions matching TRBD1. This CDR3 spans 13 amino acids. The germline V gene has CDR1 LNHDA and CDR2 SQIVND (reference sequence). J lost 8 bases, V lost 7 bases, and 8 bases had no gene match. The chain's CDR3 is CASKDRTLDEQFF. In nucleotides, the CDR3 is TGTGCCAGTAAGGACAGGACTTTAGATGAGCAGTTCTTC.

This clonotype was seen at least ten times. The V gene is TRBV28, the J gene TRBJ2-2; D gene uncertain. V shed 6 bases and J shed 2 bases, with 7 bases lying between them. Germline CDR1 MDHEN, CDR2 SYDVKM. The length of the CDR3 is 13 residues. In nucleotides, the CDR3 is TGTGCCAGCAGCCATCCAAACACCGGGGAGCTGTTTTTT. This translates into CASSHPNTGELFF.

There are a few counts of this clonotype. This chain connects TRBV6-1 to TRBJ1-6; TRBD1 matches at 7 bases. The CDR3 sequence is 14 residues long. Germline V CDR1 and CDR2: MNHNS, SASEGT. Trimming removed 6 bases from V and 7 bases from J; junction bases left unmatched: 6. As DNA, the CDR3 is TGTGCCAGCAGGCGGGGACAGTTGAATTCACCCCTCCACTTT. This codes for CASRRGQLNSPLHF.

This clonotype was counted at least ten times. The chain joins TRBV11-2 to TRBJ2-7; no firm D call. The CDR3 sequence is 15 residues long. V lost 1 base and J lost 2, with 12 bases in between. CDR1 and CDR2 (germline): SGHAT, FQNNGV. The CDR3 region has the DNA TGTGCCAGCAGCTTAGCGTCTCTGGGTGCCTACGAGCAGTACTTC. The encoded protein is CASSLASLGAYEQYF.

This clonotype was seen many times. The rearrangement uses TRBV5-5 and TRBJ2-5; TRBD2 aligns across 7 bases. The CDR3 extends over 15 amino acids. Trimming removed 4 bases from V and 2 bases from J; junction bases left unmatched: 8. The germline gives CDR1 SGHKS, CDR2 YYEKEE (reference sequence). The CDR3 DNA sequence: TGTGCCAGCAGCCCCCCCCTAGCGGTTCAAGAGACCCAGTACTTC. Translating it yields CASSPPLAVQETQYF.

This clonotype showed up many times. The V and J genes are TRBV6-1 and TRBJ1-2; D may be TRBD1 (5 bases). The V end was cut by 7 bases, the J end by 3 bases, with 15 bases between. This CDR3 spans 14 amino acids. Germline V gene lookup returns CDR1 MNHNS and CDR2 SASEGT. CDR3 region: CASTRDREYYGYTF. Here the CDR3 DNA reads TGTGCCAGCACCAGGGACCGAGAATACTATGGCTACACCTTC.

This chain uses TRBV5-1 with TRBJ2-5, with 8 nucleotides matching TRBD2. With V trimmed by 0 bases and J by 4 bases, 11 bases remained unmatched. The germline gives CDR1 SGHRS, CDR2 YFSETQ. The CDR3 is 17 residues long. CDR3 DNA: TGCGCCAGCAGCTTGGATGTCCCCGGGACTAGTGGAGAGACCCAGTACTTC. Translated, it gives CASSLDVPGTSGETQYF.

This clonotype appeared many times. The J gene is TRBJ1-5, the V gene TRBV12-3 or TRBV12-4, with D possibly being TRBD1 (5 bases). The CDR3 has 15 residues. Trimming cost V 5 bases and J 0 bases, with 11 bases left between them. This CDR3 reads CASSDQGLSNQPQHF. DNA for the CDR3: TGTGCCAGCAGTGACCAGGGACTTAGCAATCAGCCCCAGCATTTT.

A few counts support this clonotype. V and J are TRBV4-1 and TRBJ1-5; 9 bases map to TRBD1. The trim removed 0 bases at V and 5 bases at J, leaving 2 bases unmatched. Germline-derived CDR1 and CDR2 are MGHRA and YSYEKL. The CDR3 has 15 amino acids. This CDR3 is CASSQEGQGYQPQHF. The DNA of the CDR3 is TGCGCCAGCAGCCAAGAGGGACAGGGCTATCAGCCCCAGCATTTT.